Below, one T cell receptor (beta chain) is given with its context. Its target is unknown. Primers: 60 Vbeta forward and 13 Jbeta reverse. The assay was immunoSEQ multiplex PCR, and TCRdb's table has in-frame clones only and misses some. The repertoire consists of 85,000 to 120,000 clones, with around 76% occurring once and the leading ten covering under 7.5%. The data derive from a study of cytomegalovirus exposure and HLA in healthy donors. Findings and caveats of the study: In a later analysis, TCR beta V- and J-gene trimming showed a link to a missense DCLRE1C variant. Some V segments (TRBV6-2 and TRBV6-3 among them) were excluded as indistinguishable. It emerged from a later analysis that several of the most significant clusters appeared to be linked to common viral pathogens.

The germline V gene has CDR1 SGHRS and CDR2 YFSETQ. Between the trimmed V and J ends, which lost 0 bases and 4 bases, there was a span of 17 bases. The CDR3 covers 16 residues. The TCR originated in a woman aged 45-65 years in good health and CMV-seropositive. The rearrangement links TRBV5-1 to TRBJ2-7; the D is unclear. Sequences were obtained from PBMCs. CDR3 sequence reads: CASSLATQSDLYEQYF. The CDR3 DNA sequence: TGCGCCAGCAGCTTGGCCACACAGTCAGATTTGTACGAGCAGTACTTC.